A single sample gave rise to the 2 T cell receptor beta chains below, sequenced in a study of OX40 agonist ivuxolimab in advanced cancers. Only in-frame clones appear in the TCRdb table, and some are missing; sequencing was by immunoSEQ multiplex PCR. The sample has 60,000 to 65,000 clones, 65% to 90% seen once. The sequences come from CD4+ or CD8+ T cells sorted from blood, collected in a trial of the OX40 agonist ivuxolimab. The source of these receptors is an adult with an advanced solid tumor such as melanoma, head and neck, liver or kidney cancer.

The rearrangement links TRBV9 to TRBJ2-2; D may be TRBD2 (6 bases). This CDR3 is built from 15 residues. With 1 base removed from V and 5 bases from J, the gap between germline ends came to 12 bases. From germline, CDR1 is SGDLS and CDR2 YYNGEE. CDR3 region: CASSVTGVGTGELFF. CDR3 in DNA: TGTGCCAGCAGCGTAACGGGAGTGGGGACCGGGGAGCTGTTTTTT.

This clone has just one count. The J gene is TRBJ2-7, the V gene TRBV7-2, with 14 bases lining up with TRBD2. V dropped 5 bases and J dropped 4; count of bases not matched to a gene: 7. CDR3 length equals 16 residues. Germline CDR1 and CDR2: SGHTA and FQGNSA. The CDR3 DNA reads TGTGCCAGCAGCAAGGGACTAGCGGGAGATCGGTACGAGCAGTACTTC. This translates into CASSKGLAGDRYEQYF.